This is a list of T cell receptor beta chains from one sample in a study of radiation and T cells in renal cell carcinoma. Using immunoSEQ multiplex PCR, the repertoire was profiled, and TCRdb retains in-frame clones only, with some absent. This sample has approximately 150,000 clones, with 88% found just once. The source material was blood, sampled from a patient whose treatment included radiotherapy and nephrectomy. The receptor source for this set is a woman in her seventies with renal cell carcinoma. The CDR3 runs from the conserved cysteine through the conserved F or W. D genes are given only for firm matches. Size is omitted from some rows. Given values are once, few, many or a class for expanded clones.

TRBV6-8	.	TRBJ1-1	few	CASSYPWGGMNTEAFF	TGTGCCAGCAGTTACCCGTGGGGGGGGATGAACACTGAAGCTTTCTTT
TRBV19	TRBD1	TRBJ1-4	.	CASNRGLNEKLFF	TGTGCCAGTAACAGGGGACTTAATGAAAAACTGTTTTTT
TRBV5-6	.	TRBJ1-2	.	CASSPRGGGGYTF	TGTGCCAGCAGCCCGAGGGGGGGCGGCGGCTACACCTTC
TRBV19	.	TRBJ1-5	few	CASSSQYQPQHF	TGTGCCAGTAGTAGTCAGTATCAGCCCCAGCATTTT
TRBV2	.	TRBJ2-7	.	CASSEGGLLSYEQYF	TGTGCCAGCAGTGAAGGGGGGCTTCTCTCCTACGAGCAGTACTTC
TRBV5-8	TRBD2	TRBJ2-1	.	CASSLELAGGTYNEQFF	TGTGCCAGCAGCTTGGAACTAGCGGGTGGCACGTACAATGAGCAGTTCTTC
TRBV30	.	TRBJ1-1	few	CAWSVQGSTEAFF	TGTGCCTGGAGTGTGCAGGGAAGCACTGAAGCTTTCTTT
TRBV7-2	.	TRBJ1-1	.	CASSLAGKVNTEAFF	TGTGCCAGCAGCTTAGCGGGGAAAGTGAACACTGAAGCTTTCTTT
TRBV16	.	TRBJ1-2	.	CASSQSTSTANYGYTF	TGTGCCAGCAGCCAATCGACATCCACAGCTAACTATGGCTACACCTTC
TRBV5-6	.	TRBJ2-2	.	CASSNLGVDTGELFF	TGTGCCAGCAGCAACCTAGGGGTTGACACCGGGGAGCTGTTTTTT
TRBV18	.	TRBJ1-1	.	CASSPQGGVDSWGTEAFF	TGTGCCAGCTCACCACAAGGGGGTGTCGACAGTTGGGGCACTGAAGCTTTCTTT
TRBV6-1	TRBD2	TRBJ2-5	.	CASSEAMAGGQETQYF	TGTGCCAGCAGTGAAGCCATGGCGGGGGGTCAAGAGACCCAGTACTTC
TRBV6-5	TRBD1	TRBJ1-1	.	CASSYQGGNTEAFF	TGTGCCAGCAGTTACCAGGGGGGGAACACTGAAGCTTTCTTT
TRBV30	.	TRBJ1-5	once	CAWSTGLSQPQHF	TGTGCCTGGAGCACAGGGTTAAGCCAGCCCCAGCATTTT
TRBV7-9	.	TRBJ2-5	.	CASSLAASQYTYQYF	TGTGCCAGCAGCTTAGCGGCTAGCCAGTATACGTACCAGTACTTC
TRBV27	.	TRBJ1-2	.	CASSPSDTSYGYTF	TGTGCCAGCAGTCCCTCCGACACCAGCTATGGCTACACCTTC
TRBV28	TRBD2	TRBJ2-5	.	CASSSPAGGRKTQYF	TGTGCCAGCAGTTCCCCCGCGGGGGGGCGAAAGACCCAGTACTTC
TRBV7-2	.	TRBJ1-1	.	CASSPEGRRNTEAFF	TGTGCCAGCAGCCCAGAAGGACGGAGAAACACTGAAGCTTTCTTT
TRBV7-8	TRBD1	TRBJ1-1	.	CASRINRGGSSTEAFF	TGTGCCAGCAGGATAAACAGGGGCGGATCGAGCACTGAAGCTTTCTTT
TRBV14	.	TRBJ1-2	.	CASSQVMMGYGYTF	TGTGCCAGCAGCCAAGTGATGATGGGCTATGGCTACACCTTC
TRBV5-1	.	TRBJ1-1	.	CASSLARVGDTEAFF	TGCGCCAGCAGCTTGGCACGTGTCGGGGACACTGAAGCTTTCTTT
TRBV7-9	.	TRBJ2-3	.	CASSLVDTYADTQYF	TGTGCCAGCAGCTTAGTTGATACGTACGCAGATACGCAGTATTTT
TRBV5-1	.	TRBJ2-1	.	CASSLSGGRDNEQFF	TGCGCCAGCAGCTTGTCCGGGGGCCGAGACAATGAGCAGTTCTTC
TRBV29-1	.	TRBJ2-5	.	CSVGVSETQYF	TGCAGCGTTGGAGTATCTGAGACCCAGTACTTC
TRBV14	TRBD1	TRBJ1-2	.	CASSQVTGVGYTF	TGTGCCAGCAGCCAAGTAACAGGGGTTGGCTACACCTTC
TRBV6-5	.	TRBJ1-2	once	CASSYLGEGYTF	TGTGCCAGCAGTTATTTGGGAGAAGGCTACACCTTC
TRBV5-1	TRBD2	TRBJ2-7	.	CASSLLGSGGTLSPYEQYF	TGCGCCAGCAGCTTGCTTGGTAGCGGGGGCACGCTATCCCCCTACGAGCAGTACTTC
TRBV6-1	.	TRBJ2-7	.	CASVTSSYEQYF	TGTGCCAGCGTTACCTCCTCCTACGAGCAGTACTTC
TRBV6-5	.	TRBJ2-1	.	CASSYVRGGEQFF	TGTGCCAGCAGTTACGTCCGCGGAGGTGAGCAGTTCTTC
TRBV7-2	.	TRBJ2-7	.	CASSARQVSYEQYF	TGTGCCAGCAGCGCGAGACAGGTATCCTACGAGCAGTACTTC
TRBV30	.	TRBJ2-7	.	CAWGRGEQYF	TGTGCCTGGGGCCGGGGCGAGCAGTACTTC
TRBV5-6	.	TRBJ1-3	.	CASSLSVAAGNTIYF	TGTGCCAGCAGCTTGAGTGTGGCAGCTGGAAACACCATATATTTT
TRBV9	.	TRBJ1-6	.	CASSRLSRVGDYNSPLHF	TGTGCCAGCAGTCGTCTCAGTAGGGTCGGGGACTATAATTCACCCCTCCACTTT
TRBV10-3	.	TRBJ2-5	.	CAISESTRRVQETQYF	TGTGCCATCAGTGAGTCGACTAGAAGGGTCCAAGAGACCCAGTACTTC
TRBV7-9	.	TRBJ2-1	.	CASSFQGRDNEQFF	TGTGCCAGCAGCTTTCAGGGCCGAGACAATGAGCAGTTCTTC
TRBV6-1	.	TRBJ1-4	.	CASSEPASNPGGKLFF	TGTGCCAGCAGTGAACCCGCCTCCAACCCCGGCGGAAAACTGTTTTTT
TRBV30	.	TRBJ1-1	.	CAWVWVTEAFF	TGTGCCTGGGTGTGGGTTACTGAAGCTTTCTTT
TRBV2	.	TRBJ2-7	.	CASSPGPYEQYF	TGTGCCAGCAGTCCAGGGCCCTACGAGCAGTACTTC
TRBV7-2	.	TRBJ2-3	.	CASSPGAGTTYTQYF	TGTGCCAGCAGCCCGGGGGCGGGAACCACATATACGCAGTATTTT
TRBV19	.	TRBJ2-3	.	CASSIGLALSTDTQYF	TGTGCCAGTAGTATCGGATTAGCATTGAGCACAGATACGCAGTATTTT
TRBV9	.	TRBJ2-3	.	CASSPRVSSTDTQYF	TGTGCCAGCAGCCCACGGGTGTCTAGCACAGATACGCAGTATTTT
TRBV4-1	.	TRBJ2-1	.	CASSQGGGYNEQFF	TGCGCCAGCAGCCAAGGGGGAGGCTACAATGAGCAGTTCTTC
TRBV11-2	.	TRBJ2-7	.	CASSPRDLIEQYF	TGTGCCAGCAGCCCCCGGGACCTCATCGAGCAGTACTTC
TRBV6-5	TRBD1	TRBJ1-6	few	CASTGKGANNSPLHF	TGTGCCAGCACCGGAAAGGGGGCAAATAATTCACCCCTCCACTTT
TRBV15	TRBD2	TRBJ2-3	.	CATSSGGGGTDTQYF	TGTGCCACCAGTAGCGGGGGCGGGGGCACAGATACGCAGTATTTT
TRBV27	.	TRBJ1-4	.	CASSILTRKLFF	TGTGCCAGCAGTATATTGACGCGAAAACTGTTTTTT
TRBV19	.	TRBJ2-1	.	CASSIYRGANEQFF	TGTGCCAGTAGTATTTATAGGGGGGCCAATGAGCAGTTCTTC
TRBV15	.	TRBJ1-6	.	CATTQSISSPLHF	TGTGCCACCACACAGAGTATTTCTTCACCCCTCCACTTT
TRBV15	TRBD1	TRBJ1-1	once	CATSRGGQGDTEAFF	TGTGCCACCAGCAGGGGCGGACAGGGGGATACTGAAGCTTTCTTT
TRBV28	.	TRBJ1-5	.	CASSFAGARGNQPQHF	TGTGCCAGCAGTTTCGCGGGGGCGCGGGGCAATCAGCCCCAGCATTTT
TRBV7-9	TRBD2	TRBJ2-7	.	CASSSAGGPLGEQYF	TGTGCCAGCAGCTCAGCGGGGGGCCCCCTTGGGGAGCAGTACTTC
TRBV7-9	.	TRBJ2-5	.	CASSLDRVQTQYF	TGTGCCAGCAGCTTAGATCGGGTACAGACCCAGTACTTC
TRBV29-1	.	TRBJ2-2	.	CSVGGQGGLRGGELFF	TGCAGCGTTGGAGGGCAGGGCGGTCTCCGAGGCGGGGAGCTGTTTTTT
TRBV7-6	TRBD1	TRBJ2-2	.	CASSSITGQHTGELFF	TGTGCCAGCAGCTCTATCACGGGACAGCACACCGGGGAGCTGTTTTTT